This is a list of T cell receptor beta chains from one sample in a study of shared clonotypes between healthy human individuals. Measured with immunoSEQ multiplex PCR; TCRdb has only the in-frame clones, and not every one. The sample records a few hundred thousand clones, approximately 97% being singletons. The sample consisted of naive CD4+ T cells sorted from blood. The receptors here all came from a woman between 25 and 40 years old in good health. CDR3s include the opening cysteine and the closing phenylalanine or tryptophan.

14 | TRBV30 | CAWSRGSGANVLTF
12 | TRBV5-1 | CASSFPSPEQYF
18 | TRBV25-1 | CASSVKGPTGGYTDTQYF
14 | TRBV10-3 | CAISEESVGQPQHF
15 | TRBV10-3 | CAISPGPGDKNIQYF
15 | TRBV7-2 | CASSLTGTVGEKLFF
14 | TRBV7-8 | CASSNSGERGEQYF
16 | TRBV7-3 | CASSLRTSGVNGELFF
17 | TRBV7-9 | CASSLERTKKGYNEQFF
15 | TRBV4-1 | CASSQDLGRHYEQYF
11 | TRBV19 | CASRGRNEQFF
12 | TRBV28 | CASRAGGSEAFF
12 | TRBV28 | CASGRVGLGYTF
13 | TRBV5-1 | CASSLETGNEQFF
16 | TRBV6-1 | CASSEALTGSGTEAFF
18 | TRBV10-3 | CAITGMASGRDSYNEQFF
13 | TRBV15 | CATRLTGNTEAFF
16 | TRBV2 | CASRGHTSGTYNEQFF
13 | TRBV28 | CASRSHEESPLHF
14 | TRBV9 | CASSVYHHTGELFF
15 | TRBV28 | CASSFPAGGDSGYTF
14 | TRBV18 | CASSRDQGRSEQYF
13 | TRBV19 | CASSPGGRQPQHF
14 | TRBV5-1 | CASSLGQGSLEQYF
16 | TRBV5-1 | CASSPVLAGATDTQYF
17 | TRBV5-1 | CASSFAGQGAGKETQYF
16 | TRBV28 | CASSLNRGAGANVLTF
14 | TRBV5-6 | CASSSRDSNYEQYF
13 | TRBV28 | CASSLRGLETQYF
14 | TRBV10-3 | CAIEDSGARNEQFF
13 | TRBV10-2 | CASSDGGNQPQHF
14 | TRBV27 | CASSFGTSYNEQFF
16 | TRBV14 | CASSPSSSGRVNEQYF
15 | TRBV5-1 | CASSFRDRGKSTQYF
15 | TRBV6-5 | CASSYSRGGGTEAFF
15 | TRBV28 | CASNPGHHSNQPQHF
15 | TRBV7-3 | CASSLWGTPTGELFF
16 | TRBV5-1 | CASSLAGGGLGDTQYF
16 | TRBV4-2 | CASSQENGGKNTEAFF
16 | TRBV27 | CASSPYLQGSNYGYTF
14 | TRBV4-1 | CASSQGPLSYEQYF
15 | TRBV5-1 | CASSTRDRAGTEAFF
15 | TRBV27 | CASSGGLAGNYEQYF
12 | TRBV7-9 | CASSPPGQPQHF
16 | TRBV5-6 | CASSLTLGGSTGELFF
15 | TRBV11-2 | CASSTSGAPTDTQYF
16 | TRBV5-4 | CASGKADSAGANVLTF